The clone carrying this T cell receptor beta chain was picked up a small number of times. CDR3 size: 13 residues. V gave up 0 bases and J gave up 4 bases, with 10 bases separating them. Looked up from germline, CDR1 is GTSNPN and CDR2 is SVGIG (reference sequence). The data derive from a study of shared clonotypes between healthy human individuals. Here immunoSEQ multiplex PCR was the method, and the copy in TCRdb shows in-frame clones only, minus some. The sample yields around 700,000 clones, roughly 78% seen once. The clonotype was recovered from a woman aged 25 to 45 in good health. The sequenced sample consisted of memory CD4+ T cells sorted from blood. Described subset: CD45RA-negative fraction. V and J are TRBV30 and TRBJ2-7; D might be TRBD2 (6 bases). CDR3 sequence reads: CAWSVRLEYEQYF. In DNA, the CDR3 is TGTGCCTGGAGTGTGCGACTAGAATACGAGCAGTACTTC.